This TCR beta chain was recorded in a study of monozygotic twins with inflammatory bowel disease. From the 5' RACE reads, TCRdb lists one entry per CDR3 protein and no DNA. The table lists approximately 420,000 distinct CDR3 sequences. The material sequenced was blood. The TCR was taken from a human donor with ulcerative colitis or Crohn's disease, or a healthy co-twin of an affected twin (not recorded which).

The CDR3 spells CASSPEERGALNEQFF. The rearrangement links TRBV5-4 to TRBJ2-1; TCRdb's assignment of TRBD2 cannot be checked, as there is no DNA. The germline V gene encodes CDR1 SGHNT and CDR2 YYREEE (reference sequence). The CDR3 runs 16 residues.